The next 10 T cell receptor beta chains were all read from a single sample in a study of T cell changes during pregnancy in multiple sclerosis. The table came from immunoSEQ multiplex PCR; TCRdb's copy has only in-frame clones and leaves some out. The sample has 65,000 to 90,000 clones; approximately 93% are singletons. The input for sequencing was peripheral blood, taken in the first trimester of pregnancy. The receptors derive from a female donor with multiple sclerosis, enrolled in a pregnancy study.

CDR3 amino acids: CAWAEAYEQYF. DNA of the CDR3: TGTGCCTGGGCAGAAGCCTACGAGCAGTACTTC. This chain uses TRBV30 with TRBJ2-7, with unresolved D. V lost 5 bases and J 2 bases, leaving 7 bases between the germline ends. Germline V lookup: CDR1 GTSNPN, CDR2 SVGIG (reference sequence). The CDR3 runs to 11 residues.

The chain carries TRBV5-8 and TRBJ2-2; D gene uncertain. This CDR3 region has 11 residues. CDR1 and CDR2 from the germline V gene are SGHTS and YDEGEE. Trimming left V 3 bases short and J 5 bases short, with 2 bases between. The CDR3 nucleotides read TGTGCCAGCAGCTCGACCGGGGAGCTGTTTTTT. Amino acid sequence: CASSSTGELFF.

J is TRBJ1-4 and V is TRBV7-8, with D perhaps TRBD1 (5 bases). The germline V and J ends were trimmed by 2 bases and 1 base, with 8 bases remaining between them. The length of the CDR3 is 15 residues. Germline assignment: CDR1 SGHVS and CDR2 FQNEAQ. In DNA form, the CDR3 reads TGTGCCAGCAGCTTATTGCAGGGAACTAATGAAAAACTGTTTTTT. This translates into CASSLLQGTNEKLFF.

V and J are TRBV5-1 and TRBJ2-7; D ambiguous. Germline values: CDR1 SGHRS, CDR2 YFSETQ. The CDR3 is made up of 15 amino acids. Trimming took 0 bases from V and 0 from J, leaving 10 bases between them. The CDR3 spells CASSLEAMSSYEQYF. In DNA form, the CDR3 reads TGCGCCAGCAGCTTGGAAGCAATGAGCTCCTACGAGCAGTACTTC.

The chain recombines TRBV18 with TRBJ1-1; TRBD1 is a possible D gene (5 bases). In germline, CDR1 is KGHSH, CDR2 LQKENI. The CDR3 length is 17 residues. Deletions cut 6 bases from V and 4 bases from J, with 24 bases between. In nucleotides, the CDR3 is TGTGCCAGCTCTGAGATGATAGTGACGGGCCAGGGCACTGAAGCTTTCTTT. Its translation is CASSEMIVTGQGTEAFF.

The rearrangement uses TRBV19 and TRBJ1-6, with D possibly being TRBD1 (6 bases). The germline V gene has CDR1 LNHDA and CDR2 SQIVND (reference sequence). The CDR3 is 16 residues long. Trimming cost V 5 bases and J 14 bases, with 25 bases left between them. CDR3 sequence reads: CASSQRKTGLVEALHF. The CDR3 DNA reads as TGTGCCAGTAGTCAACGAAAAACAGGGCTGGTAGAAGCCCTCCACTTT.

V usage is TRBV6-4 and J usage is TRBJ2-1; 13 nucleotides agree with TRBD2. This CDR3 has 15 amino acids. Germline lookup yields CDR1 MRHNA and CDR2 SNTAGT. V was pared by 4 bases and J by 7 bases, with 4 bases of the junction left unmatched. The CDR3 region has the DNA TGTGCCAGCAGTGGGGGACTAGCGGGACTAAATGAGCAGTTCTTC. It translates to CASSGGLAGLNEQFF.

The rearrangement joins TRBV10-1 to TRBJ2-7; TRBD2 aligns across 7 bases. This CDR3 has 15 amino acids. The junction had 8 bases not matched to a gene; V was cut back by 4 bases and J by 2 bases. From germline, CDR1 is WNHNN and CDR2 SYGVQD (reference sequence). CDR3 protein: CASSVPPTSTYEQYF. The CDR3 DNA reads as TGCGCCAGCAGTGTTCCCCCGACTAGCACCTACGAGCAGTACTTC.

The chain recombines TRBV2 with TRBJ2-5, with TRBD2 identical over 14 bases. The CDR3 covers 12 residues. Germline V gene sequence: CDR1 SNHLY, CDR2 FYNNEI. V shed 5 bases and J 13 bases; nucleotides not matched to a gene: 3. The DNA of the CDR3 is TGTGCCAGCAGTCAGACTAGCGGGAGGGTGTACTTC. Encoded protein: CASSQTSGRVYF.

J is TRBJ2-3 and V is TRBV2; 9 bases are shared with TRBD2. The V gene's germline CDR1 is SNHLY and CDR2 FYNNEI. Germline trimming cut 2 bases from V and 2 bases from J; bases unmatched to any gene: 5. This CDR3 is 16 amino acids long. CDR3 loop: CASSERLAGLTDTQYF. CDR3 nucleotides: TGTGCCAGCAGTGAACGTCTAGCGGGACTCACAGATACGCAGTATTTT.